The 2 T cell receptor beta chains below all came from one sample that was sequenced in a study of T cells in Graves' hyperthyroidism and ophthalmopathy (dated by TCRdb to between 2018 and 2020). Library generation was performed with multiplex PCR. For sequencing, an Illumina HiSeq 2000 was employed. The TCR beta CDR3 regions were amplified from RNA transcripts. The TCR CDR3 was subjected to a first round of RT-PCR using the HTBI primer set and the Qiagen OneStep RT-PCR kit. TCRdb ran its own pipeline on the public reads, namely fastp trimming at Q25 and MiXCR clone calling, and kept in-frame beta chains. CDR3 protein duplicates are merged, each entry listing the most common genes and DNA. For this sample there are about 610,000 distinct CDR3 sequences; more than 15% appear just once. Clones ranked in the top ten supply roughly 3% of the sample. The sample comprised blood. These receptors all stem from a woman aged 40 to 55 with Graves' ophthalmopathy.

In its sample, this clonotype was seen a few times. V usage is TRBV18 and J usage is TRBJ1-3, with D maybe TRBD1 (5 bases). The CDR3 covers 15 residues. Trimming took off 3 bases at V and 3 bases at J, with 12 bases between the two ends. Germline CDR1 reads KGHSH; CDR2 reads LQKENI. As DNA, the CDR3 is TGTGCCAGCTCACCCCTCGGAGGGGTTGGAAACACCATATATTTT. Residues: CASSPLGGVGNTIYF. The variable domain in full, with the rest retrieved from reference TRBV18 and TRBJ1-3, is NAGVMQNPRHLVRRRGQEARLRCSPMKGHSHVYWYRQLPEEGLKFMVYLQKENIIDESGMPKERFSAEFPKEGPSILRIQQVVRGDSAAYFCASSPLGGVGNTIYFGEGSWLTVV.

J is TRBJ2-2 and V is TRBV24-1; 10 nucleotides match TRBD1. Germline CDR1 reads KGHDR; CDR2 reads SFDVKD. This CDR3 spans 18 amino acids. V lost 3 bases and J lost 5; bases outside the gene matches: 11. CDR3 sequence reads: CATSDPRSGQGFTGELFF. The CDR3 DNA follows: TGTGCCACCAGTGATCCCAGATCGGGACAGGGGTTTACCGGGGAGCTGTTTTTT.